This T cell receptor (beta chain) was identified in a study of shared clonotypes between healthy human individuals. Trimming took 0 bases from V and 0 from J, leaving 3 bases between them. The CDR3 loop spans 15 amino acids. The V gene's germline CDR1 is LGHNA and CDR2 YSLEER. The assay was immunoSEQ multiplex PCR, and TCRdb's table has in-frame clones only and misses some. This sample has roughly 1 million clones, with about 75% found just once. For this clone: Its cognate antigen is unknown. A much larger clone lies one base from this, so it may be a read error. Additional DNA sequences in this sample encode the identical CDR3.

In the CD4+ fraction, cells were divided into CD45RA+ naive and CD45RA-negative memory subsets. Whole-study findings and limits: With a handful of donors compared, about 5.2% of naive CD4 clonotypes were shared. Generation probabilities of non-shared clonotypes were lower (relative to those shared by all four donors).

Sequencing was done on a sample of memory CD4+ T cells sorted from blood. Subset described: CD45RA-negative fraction. This chain joins TRBV4-3 and TRBJ2-6, with D unclear. The sequence was collected from a man aged 18 to 29 in good health. The CDR3 nucleotides are TGCGCCAGCAGCCAAGACAGCTCTGGGGCCAACGTCCTGACTTTC. Translating gives CASSQDSSGANVLTF.